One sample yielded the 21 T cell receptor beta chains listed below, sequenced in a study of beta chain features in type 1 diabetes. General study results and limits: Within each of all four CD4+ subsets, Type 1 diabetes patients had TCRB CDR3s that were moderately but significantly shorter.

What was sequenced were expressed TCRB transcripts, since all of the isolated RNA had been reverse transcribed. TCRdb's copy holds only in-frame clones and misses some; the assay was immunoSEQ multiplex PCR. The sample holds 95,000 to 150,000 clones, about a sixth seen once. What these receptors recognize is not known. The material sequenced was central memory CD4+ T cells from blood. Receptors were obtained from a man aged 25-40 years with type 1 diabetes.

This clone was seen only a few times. CDR3 sequence (DNA): TGTGCCTGGAGTGTAATCAGGGCTTCGGATGAAAAACTGTTTTTT. Protein product: CAWSVIRASDEKLFF. The chain uses TRBV30 and TRBJ1-4; TRBD1 is a possible D gene (5 bases). This CDR3 is built from 15 residues. Deletions cut 0 bases from V and 6 bases from J, with 14 bases between. From germline, CDR1 is GTSNPN and CDR2 SVGIG (reference sequence).

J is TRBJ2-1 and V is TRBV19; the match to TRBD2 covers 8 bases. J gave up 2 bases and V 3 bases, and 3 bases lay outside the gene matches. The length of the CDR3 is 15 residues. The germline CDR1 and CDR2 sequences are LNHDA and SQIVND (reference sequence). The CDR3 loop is CASSIPAGAYNEQFF. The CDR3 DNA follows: TGTGCCAGTAGTATTCCAGCGGGGGCCTACAATGAGCAGTTCTTC.

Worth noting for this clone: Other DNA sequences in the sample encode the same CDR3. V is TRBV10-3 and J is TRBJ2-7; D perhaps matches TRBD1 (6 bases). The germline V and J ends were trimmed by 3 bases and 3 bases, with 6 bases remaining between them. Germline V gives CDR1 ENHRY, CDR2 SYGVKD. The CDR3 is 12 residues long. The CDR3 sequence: CAISEQGYEQYF. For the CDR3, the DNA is TGTGCCATCAGTGAACAGGGCTACGAGCAGTACTTC.

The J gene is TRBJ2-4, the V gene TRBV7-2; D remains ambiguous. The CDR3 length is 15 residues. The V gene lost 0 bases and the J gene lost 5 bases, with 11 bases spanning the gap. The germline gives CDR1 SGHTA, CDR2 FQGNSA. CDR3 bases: TGTGCCAGCAGCTTAGCGATCCCTCGGGAAAACATTCAGTACTTC. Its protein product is CASSLAIPRENIQYF.

The CDR3 sequence: CASSPLLITGGGNEQFF. CDR3 in DNA: TGTGCCAGCAGCCCGCTACTCATCACGGGGGGTGGTAATGAGCAGTTCTTC. The chain combines TRBV11-2 with TRBJ2-1; 7 nucleotides match TRBD2. J gave up 7 bases and V 5 bases, and 17 bases lay outside the gene matches. Germline V CDR1 and CDR2: SGHAT, FQNNGV. CDR3 length: 17 residues.

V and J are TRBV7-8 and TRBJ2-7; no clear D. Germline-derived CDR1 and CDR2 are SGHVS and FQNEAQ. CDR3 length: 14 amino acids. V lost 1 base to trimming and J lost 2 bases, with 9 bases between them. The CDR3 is CASSLGRLPYEQYF. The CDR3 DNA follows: TGTGCCAGCAGCTTAGGACGCCTACCCTACGAGCAGTACTTC.

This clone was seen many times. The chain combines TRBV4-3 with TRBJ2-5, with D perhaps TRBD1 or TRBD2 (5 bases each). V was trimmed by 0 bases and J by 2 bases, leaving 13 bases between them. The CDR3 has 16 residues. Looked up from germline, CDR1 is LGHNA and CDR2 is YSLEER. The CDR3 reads CASSQEWGTPQETQYF. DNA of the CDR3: TGCGCCAGCAGCCAAGAATGGGGGACCCCACAAGAGACCCAGTACTTC.

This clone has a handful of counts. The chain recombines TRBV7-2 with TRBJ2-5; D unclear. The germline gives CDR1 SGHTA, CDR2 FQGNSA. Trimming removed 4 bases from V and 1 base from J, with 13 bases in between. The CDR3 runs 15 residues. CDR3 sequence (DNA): TGTGCCAGCAGCTCACCCTCCGCGAGCCAAGAGACCCAGTACTTC. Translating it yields CASSSPSASQETQYF.

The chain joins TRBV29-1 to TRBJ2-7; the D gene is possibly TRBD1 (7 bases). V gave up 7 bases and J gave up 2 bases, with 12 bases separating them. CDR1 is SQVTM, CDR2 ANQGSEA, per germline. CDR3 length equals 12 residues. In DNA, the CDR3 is TGCAGCGGCGGGGACAGCACCTACGAGCAGTACTTC. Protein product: CSGGDSTYEQYF.

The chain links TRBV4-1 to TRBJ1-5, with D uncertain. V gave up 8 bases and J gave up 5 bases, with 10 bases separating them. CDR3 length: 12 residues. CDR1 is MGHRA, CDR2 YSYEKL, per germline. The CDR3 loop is CASGFTDQPQHF. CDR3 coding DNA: TGCGCCAGCGGATTTACGGATCAGCCCCAGCATTTT.

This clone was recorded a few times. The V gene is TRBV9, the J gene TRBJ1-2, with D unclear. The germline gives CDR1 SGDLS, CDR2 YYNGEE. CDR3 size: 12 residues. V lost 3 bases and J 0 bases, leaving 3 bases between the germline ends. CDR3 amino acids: CASSATNYGYTF. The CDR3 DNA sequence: TGTGCCAGCAGCGCCACTAACTATGGCTACACCTTC.

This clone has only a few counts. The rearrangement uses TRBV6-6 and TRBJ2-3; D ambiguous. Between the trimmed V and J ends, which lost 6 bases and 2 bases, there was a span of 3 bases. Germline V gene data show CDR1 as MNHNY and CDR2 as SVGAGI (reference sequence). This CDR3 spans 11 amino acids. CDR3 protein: CASRDTDTQYF. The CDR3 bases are TGTGCCAGCAGAGACACAGATACGCAGTATTTT.

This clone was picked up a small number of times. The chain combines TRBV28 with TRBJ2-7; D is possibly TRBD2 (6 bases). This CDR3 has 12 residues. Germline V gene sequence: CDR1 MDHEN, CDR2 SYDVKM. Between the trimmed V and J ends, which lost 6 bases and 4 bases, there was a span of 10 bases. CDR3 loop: CASRLGTYEQYF. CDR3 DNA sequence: TGTGCCAGCAGACTTGGGACTTACGAGCAGTACTTC.

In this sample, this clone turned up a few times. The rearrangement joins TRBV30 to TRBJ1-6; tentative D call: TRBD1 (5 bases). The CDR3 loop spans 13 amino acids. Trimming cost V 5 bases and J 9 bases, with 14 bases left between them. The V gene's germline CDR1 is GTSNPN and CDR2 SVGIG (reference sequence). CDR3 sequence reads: CAWHRDPVSPLHF. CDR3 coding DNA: TGTGCCTGGCACCGGGACCCAGTTTCACCCCTCCACTTT.

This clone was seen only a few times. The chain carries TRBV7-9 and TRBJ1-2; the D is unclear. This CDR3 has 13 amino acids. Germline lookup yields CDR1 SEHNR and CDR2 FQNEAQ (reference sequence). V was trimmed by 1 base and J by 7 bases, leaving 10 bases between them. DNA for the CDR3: TGTGCCAGCAGCTTAGGGGTAGCCCGTGGCTACACCTTC. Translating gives CASSLGVARGYTF.

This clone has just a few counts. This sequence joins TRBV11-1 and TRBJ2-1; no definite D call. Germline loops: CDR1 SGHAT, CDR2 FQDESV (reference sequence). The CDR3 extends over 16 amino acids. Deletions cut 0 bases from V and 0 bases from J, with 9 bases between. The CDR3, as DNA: TGTGCCAGCAGCTTAGCGAGGCGAAGCTCCTACAATGAGCAGTTCTTC. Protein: CASSLARRSSYNEQFF.

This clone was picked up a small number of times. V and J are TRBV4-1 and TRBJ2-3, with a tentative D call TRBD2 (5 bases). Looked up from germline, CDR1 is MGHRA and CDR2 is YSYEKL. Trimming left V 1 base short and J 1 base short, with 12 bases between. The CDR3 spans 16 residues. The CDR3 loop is CASSQGWGVRTDTQYF. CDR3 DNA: TGCGCCAGCAGCCAAGGGTGGGGAGTGCGCACAGATACGCAGTATTTT.

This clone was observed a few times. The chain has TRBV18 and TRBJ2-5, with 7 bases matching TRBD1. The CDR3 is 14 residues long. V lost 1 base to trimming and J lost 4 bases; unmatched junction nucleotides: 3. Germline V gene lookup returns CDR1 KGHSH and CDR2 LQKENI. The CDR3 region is CASSPLYRGETQYF. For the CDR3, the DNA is TGTGCCAGCTCACCACTTTACAGGGGAGAGACCCAGTACTTC.

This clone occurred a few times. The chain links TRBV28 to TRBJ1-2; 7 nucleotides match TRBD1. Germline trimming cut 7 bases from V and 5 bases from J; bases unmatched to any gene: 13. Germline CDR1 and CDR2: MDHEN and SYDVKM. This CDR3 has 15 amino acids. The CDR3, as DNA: TGTGCCAGCACCAAAAACCCGGGACAGCCTTATGGCTACACCTTC. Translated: CASTKNPGQPYGYTF.

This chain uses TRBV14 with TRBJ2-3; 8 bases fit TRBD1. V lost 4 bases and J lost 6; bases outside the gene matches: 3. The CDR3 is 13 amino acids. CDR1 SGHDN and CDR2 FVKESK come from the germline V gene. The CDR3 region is CASSPGGSDTQYF. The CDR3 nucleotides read TGTGCCAGCAGCCCAGGGGGCTCTGATACGCAGTATTTT.

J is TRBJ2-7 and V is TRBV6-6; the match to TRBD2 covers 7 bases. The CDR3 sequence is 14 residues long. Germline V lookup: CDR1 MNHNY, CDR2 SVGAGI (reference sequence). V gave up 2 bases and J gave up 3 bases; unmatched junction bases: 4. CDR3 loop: CASSYERGIYEQYF. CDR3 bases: TGTGCCAGCAGTTACGAGCGGGGTATCTACGAGCAGTACTTC.